The clone carrying this TCR beta chain was picked up many times. The sample comes from a study of T cells in Graves' hyperthyroidism and ophthalmopathy. The CDR3 loop spans 14 amino acids. Looked up from germline, CDR1 is LNHNV and CDR2 is YYDKDF (reference sequence). Trimming removed 0 bases at V and 9 bases at J, with 14 bases between. Diagnostic assessment was based on clinical symptoms, serum thyroxine and TRAb, thyroid ultrasound and orbital computed tomography. RNA transcripts were the template for amplifying TCR beta CDR3 regions. The HTBI primer set served for first-round RT-PCR of the TCR CDR3. Via MiXCR, TCRdb re-called the multiplex PCR reads, giving one row per CDR3 protein. The sample holds about 580,000 distinct CDR3 sequences; 46% are singletons and the top ten take around 7.7%.

The sequence was obtained from a woman aged 18-29 years with Graves' hyperthyroidism. The gene calls are TRBV15 and TRBJ1-1; D uncertain. Specimen: peripheral blood or thyroid tissue (not recorded which). In nucleotides, the CDR3 is TGTGCCACCAGCAGAGATCTTAGGGCAGACCAAGCTTTCTTT. Translating it yields CATSRDLRADQAFF.